Below, one TCR beta chain is given with its context. The antigen this receptor binds is unknown. No base-level quality is on record; no much larger clone is a single base apart. The collaborating institutions used their own protocols to collect whole blood in K2EDTA tubes. For TCRbeta analysis, collaborator samples were shipped as frozen whole blood, as isolated PBMCs, or as DNA extracted from either sample type. This specimen comes from a study of blood T cell repertoires in COVID-19 (dated by TCRdb to about 2020). Regarding the complete study: Samples from collaborators originated in the United States, Italy and Spain and spanned both the acute and convalescent phases of COVID-19. Sample metadata almost always included a de-identified subject ID, COVID-19 status, age in years and sex. Subjects who had been exposed to COVID-19, were actively infected with it, or had recovered from it provided the deeply sampled blood TCRbeta repertoires that made up the dataset. Samples came from the ongoing ImmuneRACE study (first 160 participants) plus 1,254 subjects from 6 global collaborators. The prospective study material was composed of cDNA or gDNA derived from T cells, B-cell-depleted T cells, or PBMCs. Where HLA class I and class II types were available, the types were taken from metadata supplied by the sample provider, not from assay-based typing. The repertoires were released in a freely available public database meant as a resource for research on the immune response to SARS-CoV-2.

TCRbeta CDR3 regions were amplified from genomic DNA by means of the immunoSEQ Assay, a bias-controlled multiplex PCR. The authors' pipeline ran thus. The number of nucleated cells in each sample was estimated from the amplification of reference gene primers within the assay. To quantify the absolute abundance of each unique TCRbeta CDR3 rearrangement, sequence reads were collapsed and filtered. For each sample, productive Simpson clonality was calculated by taking the square root of Simpson's diversity index across productive rearrangements. TCRdb limited this immuneACCESS table to in-frame rearrangements with V and J called. A share of clones is missing; checked studies link under half to unresolved V genes, and the rest is unexplained. V, J and clone size derive from that table, while D and trimming were established from the DNA sequence. This sample comprises around 52,000 clones, roughly 82% of them detected only once. Less than 25% of the sample goes to the ten largest clones.

The germline ends are 14 bases apart after V is trimmed by 2 bases and J by 1 base. Its CDR3 holds 16 amino acids, cysteine through phenylalanine. Of all the DNA, just the CDR3 is kept, 48 bases in frame from base 1. The germline V gene specifies MNHEY as CDR1 and SVGAGI as CDR2. What the research found in general, with its limitations: The amount of clinical and demographic metadata varied by source and participant and was provided uncurated.

Rearrangement joined TRBV6-5 to TRBJ1-1; the D region possibly corresponds to TRBD1 (6 bases align). This sequence originates from a woman in her fifties or sixties with acute or convalescent COVID-19. The sequencing sample was made of peripheral blood. The CDR3 corresponds to CASSYDRRNQNTEAFF. The nucleotide sequence is TGTGCCAGCAGTTACGACAGGCGTAACCAGAACACTGAAGCTTTCTTT.